These 25 T cell receptor beta chains originate from one sample sequenced in a study of cytomegalovirus exposure and HLA in healthy donors (dated by TCRdb to 2015 to 2018). Library method: the immunoSEQ multiplex PCR assay. A mixture of 60 forward primers for TCR Vbeta segments and 13 reverse primers for TCR Jbeta segments was used in the multiplex PCR. TCRdb took this table from immuneACCESS and kept in-frame rearrangements with V and J called. Such tables lack part of the clones; where checked against another copy, unresolved V genes explain under half of the gap, and the rest is unexplained. The table for this sample lists 150,000 or so clones; approximately 81% of them were counted only once. The ten largest clones capture about 7.3% of the sample. Sequenced sample: PBMCs. The receptors come from a male donor in good health and CMV-seronegative.

This chain uses TRBV5-1 with TRBJ1-1; 7 bases line up with TRBD1. V gave up 2 bases and J gave up 0 bases; unmatched junction bases: 4. The CDR3 loop spans 15 amino acids. CDR1 and CDR2 (germline): SGHRS, YFSETQ. The CDR3 nucleotides are TGCGCCAGCAGCTTTGCCACAGGGGTGAACACTGAAGCTTTCTTT. It codes for CASSFATGVNTEAFF.

V is TRBV7-9 and J is TRBJ2-7; possible D gene TRBD1, 6 bases. The ends were cut back, 2 bases at V and 5 bases at J, with 10 bases in the middle. Germline loops: CDR1 SEHNR, CDR2 FQNEAQ (reference sequence). This CDR3 region has 13 residues. DNA of the CDR3: TGTGCCAGCAGCTTATCAGGGGACAACGAGCAGTACTTC. This codes for CASSLSGDNEQYF.

This clone was detected once. This chain links TRBV28 with TRBJ1-2; 9 nucleotides match TRBD1. CDR3 length equals 13 residues. Germline V gene sequence: CDR1 MDHEN, CDR2 SYDVKM. The ends lost 6 bases at V and 6 bases at J; junction bases unmatched: 5. CDR3 nucleotide sequence: TGTGCCAGCAGCGACGGGACAGGGAATGGCTACACCTTC. Protein product: CASSDGTGNGYTF.

The chain has TRBV6-5 and TRBJ1-2; D might be TRBD1 (6 bases). Trimming stripped 0 bases from V and 4 bases from J, with 12 bases between. The germline gives CDR1 MNHEY, CDR2 SVGAGI. The CDR3 has 15 residues. The CDR3 spells CASSYSRARGYGYTF. The CDR3 region has the DNA TGTGCCAGCAGTTACTCGAGAGCCAGGGGCTATGGCTACACCTTC.

The chain combines TRBV7-8 with TRBJ1-5; D perhaps matches TRBD1 (6 bases). Trimming pared 1 base from V and 2 bases from J, leaving 9 bases between. The CDR3 runs 15 residues. Germline V gives CDR1 SGHVS, CDR2 FQNEAQ. CDR3 bases: TGTGCCAGCAGCTTAGAGGGGGGGGGCAATCAGCCCCAGCATTTT. This gives the protein CASSLEGGGNQPQHF.

The V gene is TRBV7-2, the J gene TRBJ1-2; TRBD1 aligns across 8 bases. Germline V gene sequence: CDR1 SGHTA, CDR2 FQGNSA. With 0 bases clipped from V and 8 bases from J, the junction kept 8 bases outside the gene matches. The CDR3 totals 15 residues. The CDR3 here is CASSLAQGARRGYTF. For the CDR3, the DNA is TGTGCCAGCAGCTTAGCCCAGGGGGCGCGAAGAGGCTACACCTTC.

The chain couples TRBV27 to TRBJ1-1; TRBD1 aligns across 8 bases. The CDR3 sequence is 15 residues long. J was trimmed by 1 base and V by 5 bases; bases with no gene match: 6. The germline CDR1 and CDR2 sequences are MNHEY and SMNVEV (reference sequence). The CDR3 coding sequence is TGTGCCAGCAGTCCACGGACAGGGTCGAACACTGAAGCTTTCTTT. This translates into CASSPRTGSNTEAFF.

The chain uses TRBV30 and TRBJ1-2; tentative D call: TRBD1 (5 bases). The CDR3 covers 14 residues. CDR1 and CDR2 (germline): GTSNPN, SVGIG (reference sequence). V was pared by 2 bases and J by 4 bases, with 14 bases between. DNA for the CDR3: TGTGCCTGGAGTTCGGGGGAGGCCCCCTATGGCTACACCTTC. Its translation is CAWSSGEAPYGYTF.

The gene calls are TRBV7-9 and TRBJ2-5; D call uncertain. Trimming pared 2 bases from V and 0 bases from J, leaving 7 bases between. The germline V gene encodes CDR1 SEHNR and CDR2 FQNEAQ (reference sequence). CDR3 length: 14 residues. This CDR3 is CASSLQAYQETQYF. The DNA for the CDR3 is TGTGCCAGCAGCTTACAGGCTTACCAAGAGACCCAGTACTTC.

This clone was recorded only once. The chain recombines TRBV7-2 with TRBJ2-7; TRBD2 matches at 7 bases. In germline, CDR1 is SGHTA, CDR2 FQGNSA. V gave up 0 bases and J gave up 4 bases; unmatched junction bases: 9. CDR3 length equals 16 residues. The CDR3 loop is CASSLASTSPSYEQYF. As DNA, the CDR3 is TGTGCCAGCAGCTTAGCTTCGACTAGCCCCTCATACGAGCAGTACTTC.

The chain has TRBV5-1 and TRBJ2-4; unclear D gene. The CDR3 is 13 residues long. Trimming cost V 0 bases and J 14 bases, with 15 bases left between them. Looked up from germline, CDR1 is SGHRS and CDR2 is YFSETQ. The CDR3 loop is CASSLAARSREYF. The CDR3 region has the DNA TGCGCCAGCAGCTTGGCTGCACGCTCTCGGGAGTACTTC.

V usage is TRBV5-4 and J usage is TRBJ2-3, with 13 bases that match TRBD2. Germline-derived CDR1 and CDR2 are SGHNT and YYREEE (reference sequence). Unmatched junction bases numbered 6, after V lost 0 bases and J lost 2 bases. The CDR3 is 18 residues long. The CDR3 DNA is TGTGCCAGCAGCTTGGCCGGGACTAGCGGGACTGACACAGATACGCAGTATTTT. Its protein product is CASSLAGTSGTDTDTQYF. The variable domain in full, with the rest retrieved from reference TRBV5-4 and TRBJ2-3, is ETGVTQSPTHLIKTRGQQVTLRCSSQSGHNTVSWYQQALGQGPQFIFQYYREEENGRGNFPPRFSGLQFPNYSSELNVNALELDDSALYLCASSLAGTSGTDTDTQYFGPGTRLTVL.

This clone came up a few times. This chain links TRBV5-6 with TRBJ2-7; possibly TRBD2 for D (6 bases). V lost 3 bases and J 6 bases, leaving 16 bases between the germline ends. The CDR3 loop spans 14 amino acids. Germline V gene sequence: CDR1 SGHDT, CDR2 YYEEEE. The CDR3 reads CASSWGLTGREQYF. The CDR3 nucleotides are TGTGCCAGCAGCTGGGGACTTACGGGCCGCGAGCAGTACTTC.

The chain joins TRBV29-1 to TRBJ2-2, with D possibly TRBD1 on 5 matching bases. The CDR3 contains 13 residues. V dropped 2 bases and J dropped 7 bases, with 11 bases sitting between them. Germline V lookup: CDR1 SQVTM, CDR2 ANQGSEA. The CDR3 DNA reads TGCAGCGTTGAACCCCCAGGGCGCGGGGAGCTGTTTTTT. This encodes CSVEPPGRGELFF.

The rearrangement links TRBV7-9 to TRBJ2-7; D gene uncertain. Trimming removed 5 bases from V and 5 bases from J, with 10 bases in between. There are 12 residues in the CDR3. Germline lookup yields CDR1 SEHNR and CDR2 FQNEAQ (reference sequence). The DNA for the CDR3 is TGTGCCAGCAGCCTACGCCCTCACGAGCAGTACTTC. Its translation is CASSLRPHEQYF. The whole variable domain, remainder taken from reference TRBV7-9 and TRBJ2-7, is DTGVSQNPRHKITKRGQNVTFRCDPISEHNRLYWYRQTLGQGPEFLTYFQNEAQLEKSRLLSDRFSAERPKGSFSTLEIQRTEQGDSAMYLCASSLRPHEQYFGPGTRLTVT.

The chain has TRBV6-1 and TRBJ2-5; D gene ambiguous. The CDR3 is made up of 13 amino acids. CDR1 is MNHNS and CDR2 is SASEGT in the germline V gene. V shed 6 bases and J shed 5 bases, with 13 bases lying between them. The CDR3 protein is CASSQVDRETQYF. As DNA, the CDR3 is TGTGCCAGCAGCCAGGTGGATAGGGAGACCCAGTACTTC.

The chain combines TRBV7-2 with TRBJ2-3; the D gene is possibly TRBD2 (7 bases). CDR1 and CDR2 from the germline V gene are SGHTA and FQGNSA. The CDR3 covers 15 residues. V dropped 7 bases and J dropped 4 bases, with 18 bases sitting between them. The CDR3 here is CASTNLGGAPDTQYF. The CDR3 DNA follows: TGTGCCAGCACCAACCTGGGGGGGGCCCCAGATACGCAGTATTTT.

The chain is built from TRBV25-1 and TRBJ2-7; D remains unclear. The CDR3 length is 11 residues. CDR1 MGHDK and CDR2 SYGVNS come from the germline V gene. Between the trimmed V and J ends, which lost 9 bases and 0 bases, there was a span of 6 bases. The CDR3 DNA is TGTGCCAGTCGTAGCTCCTACGAGCAGTACTTC. As protein: CASRSSYEQYF.

V is TRBV19 and J is TRBJ2-5, with 10 bases matching TRBD1. The CDR3 has 15 residues. J lost 3 bases, V lost 5 bases, and 6 bases had no gene match. Germline values: CDR1 LNHDA, CDR2 SQIVND (reference sequence). CDR3: CASSGRTGGEETQYF. In DNA, the CDR3 is TGTGCCAGTAGTGGACGGACAGGGGGAGAAGAGACCCAGTACTTC.

The chain links TRBV2 to TRBJ2-7; D gene ambiguous. There are 14 residues in the CDR3. CDR1 and CDR2 (germline): SNHLY, FYNNEI. V was cut by 6 bases and J by 1 base, with 13 bases left in between. CDR3 loop: CASRVSDISYEQYF. As DNA, the CDR3 is TGTGCCAGCAGGGTTTCCGACATTTCCTACGAGCAGTACTTC.

In DNA, the CDR3 is TGTGCCAGCAGCTTAGCTCTAGGCGGCAGGGGAAACTATGGCTACACCTTC. It codes for CASSLALGGRGNYGYTF. The chain couples TRBV7-9 to TRBJ1-2; possible D gene TRBD1, 6 bases. CDR3 length: 17 residues. In germline, CDR1 is SEHNR, CDR2 FQNEAQ (reference sequence). The ends were cut back, 0 bases at V and 2 bases at J, with 16 bases in the middle.

This rearrangement joins TRBV27 to TRBJ2-2, with 7 positions matching TRBD2. Trimming cost V 3 bases and J 2 bases; bases outside gene matches: 3. This CDR3 comprises 15 residues. Germline CDR1 is MNHEY and CDR2 is SMNVEV (reference sequence). Here the CDR3 reads CASSFSGGNTGELFF. DNA for the CDR3: TGTGCCAGCAGTTTCTCGGGGGGTAACACCGGGGAGCTGTTTTTT.

The chain combines TRBV5-1 with TRBJ2-3, with TRBD2 matching 14 bases. The CDR3 consists of 20 residues. The J segment lost 4 bases and the V segment lost 0 bases, leaving 13 bases of the junction unmatched. Germline V lookup: CDR1 SGHRS, CDR2 YFSETQ. CDR3 DNA: TGCGCCAGCAGCTTGGCTTTCTCCCGGACTAGCGGGAGGACCCCAGATACGCAGTATTTT. Translating it yields CASSLAFSRTSGRTPDTQYF. Supplemented by reference TRBV5-1 and TRBJ2-3, the full variable domain reads KAGVTQTPRYLIKTRGQQVTLSCSPISGHRSVSWYQQTPGQGLQFLFEYFSETQRNKGNFPGRFSGRQFSNSRSEMNVSTLELGDSALYLCASSLAFSRTSGRTPDTQYFGPGTRLTVL.

V is TRBV6-5 and J is TRBJ1-1, with TRBD1 as a possible D gene (5 bases). This CDR3 has 14 residues. V lost 0 bases and J 6 bases, leaving 11 bases between the germline ends. Germline CDR1 reads MNHEY; CDR2 reads SVGAGI. The CDR3 nucleotides read TGTGCCAGCAGTTACTCGGAACAGGCCTCTGAAGCTTTCTTT. Encoded protein: CASSYSEQASEAFF.

The chain carries TRBV9 and TRBJ2-5, with D possibly being TRBD1 (5 bases). Germline assignment: CDR1 SGDLS and CDR2 YYNGEE. This CDR3 has 15 residues. Trimming stripped 0 bases from V and 4 bases from J, with 13 bases between. The CDR3 spells CASSVGQGRAETQYF. The CDR3 DNA follows: TGTGCCAGCAGCGTAGGGCAGGGAAGGGCAGAGACCCAGTACTTC.